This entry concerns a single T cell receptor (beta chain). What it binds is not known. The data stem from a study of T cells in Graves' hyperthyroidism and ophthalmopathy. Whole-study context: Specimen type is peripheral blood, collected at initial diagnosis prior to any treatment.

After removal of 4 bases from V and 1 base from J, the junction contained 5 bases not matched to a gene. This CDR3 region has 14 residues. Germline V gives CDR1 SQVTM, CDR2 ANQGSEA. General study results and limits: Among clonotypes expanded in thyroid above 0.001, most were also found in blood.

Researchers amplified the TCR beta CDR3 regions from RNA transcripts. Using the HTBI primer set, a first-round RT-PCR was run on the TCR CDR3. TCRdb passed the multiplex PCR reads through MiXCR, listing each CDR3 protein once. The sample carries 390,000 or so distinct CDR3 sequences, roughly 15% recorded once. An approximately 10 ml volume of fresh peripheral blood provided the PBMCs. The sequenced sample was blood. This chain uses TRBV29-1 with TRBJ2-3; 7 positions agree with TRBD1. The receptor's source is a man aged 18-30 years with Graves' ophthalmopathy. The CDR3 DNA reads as TGCAGCGTTGCCACAGGGGCGGGCACAGATACGCAGTATTTT. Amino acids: CSVATGAGTDTQYF.